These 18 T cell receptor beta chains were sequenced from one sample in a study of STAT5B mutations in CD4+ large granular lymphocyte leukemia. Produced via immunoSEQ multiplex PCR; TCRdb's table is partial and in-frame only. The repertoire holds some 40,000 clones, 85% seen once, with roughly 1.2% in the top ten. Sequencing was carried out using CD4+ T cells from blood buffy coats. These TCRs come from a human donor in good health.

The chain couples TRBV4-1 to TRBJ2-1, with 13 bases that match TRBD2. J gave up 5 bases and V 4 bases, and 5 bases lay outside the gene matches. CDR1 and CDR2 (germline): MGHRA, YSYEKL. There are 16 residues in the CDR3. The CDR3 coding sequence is TGCGCCAGCAGCCTTTCCGGGACTAGCGGGGACAATGAGCAGTTCTTC. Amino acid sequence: CASSLSGTSGDNEQFF.

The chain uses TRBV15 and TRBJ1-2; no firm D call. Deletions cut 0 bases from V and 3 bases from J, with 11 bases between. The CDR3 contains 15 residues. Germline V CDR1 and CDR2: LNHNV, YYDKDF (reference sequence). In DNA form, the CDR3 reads TGTGCCACCAGCAGAGATGCCGGGATTTACTATGGCTACACCTTC. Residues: CATSRDAGIYYGYTF.

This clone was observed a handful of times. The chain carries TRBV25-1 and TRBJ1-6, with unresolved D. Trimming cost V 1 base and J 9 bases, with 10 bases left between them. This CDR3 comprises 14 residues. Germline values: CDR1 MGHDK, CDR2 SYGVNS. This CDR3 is CASSESRLGSPLHF. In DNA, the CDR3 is TGTGCCAGCAGTGAATCCCGCCTGGGTTCACCCCTCCACTTT.

CDR3 region: CASSSTGGQYF. CDR3 bases: TGTGCCAGCAGCTCCACCGGGGGGCAGTACTTC. The chain combines TRBV7-9 with TRBJ2-7; weak D call: TRBD2 (6 bases). V lost 4 bases and J 9 bases, leaving 10 bases between the germline ends. The length of the CDR3 is 11 residues. In germline, CDR1 is SEHNR, CDR2 FQNEAQ (reference sequence). Looking up the rest from reference TRBV7-9 and TRBJ2-7 gives the full variable domain: DTGVSQNPRHKITKRGQNVTFRCDPISEHNRLYWYRQTLGQGPEFLTYFQNEAQLEKSRLLSDRFSAERPKGSFSTLEIQRTEQGDSAMYLCASSSTGGQYFGPGTRLTVT.

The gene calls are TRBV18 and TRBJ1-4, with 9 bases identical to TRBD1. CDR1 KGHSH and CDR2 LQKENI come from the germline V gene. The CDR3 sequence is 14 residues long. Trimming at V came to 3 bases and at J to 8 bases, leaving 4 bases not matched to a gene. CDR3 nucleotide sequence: TGTGCCAGCTCACCCGGACAGGGGAGGGAAAAACTGTTTTTT. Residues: CASSPGQGREKLFF.

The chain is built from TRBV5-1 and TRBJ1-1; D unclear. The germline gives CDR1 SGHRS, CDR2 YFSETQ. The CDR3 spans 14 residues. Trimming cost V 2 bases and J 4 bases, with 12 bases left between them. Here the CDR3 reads CASSFLQSATEAFF. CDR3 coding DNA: TGCGCCAGCAGCTTCCTTCAGAGCGCCACTGAAGCTTTCTTT. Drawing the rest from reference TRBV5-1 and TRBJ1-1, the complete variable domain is KAGVTQTPRYLIKTRGQQVTLSCSPISGHRSVSWYQQTPGQGLQFLFEYFSETQRNKGNFPGRFSGRQFSNSRSEMNVSTLELGDSALYLCASSFLQSATEAFFGQGTRLTVV.

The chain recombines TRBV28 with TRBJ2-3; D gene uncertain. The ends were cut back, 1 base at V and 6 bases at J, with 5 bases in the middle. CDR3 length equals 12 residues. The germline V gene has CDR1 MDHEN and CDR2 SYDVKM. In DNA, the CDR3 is TGTGCCAGCAGTTTATTTTCGGATACGCAGTATTTT. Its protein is CASSLFSDTQYF.

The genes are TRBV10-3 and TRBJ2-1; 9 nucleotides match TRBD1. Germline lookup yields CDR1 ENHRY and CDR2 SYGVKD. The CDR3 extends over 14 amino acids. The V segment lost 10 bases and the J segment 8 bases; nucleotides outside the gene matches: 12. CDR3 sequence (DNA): TGTGCCACCCTCGCCGGGACAGGGCTCGATGAGCAGTTCTTC. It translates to CATLAGTGLDEQFF.

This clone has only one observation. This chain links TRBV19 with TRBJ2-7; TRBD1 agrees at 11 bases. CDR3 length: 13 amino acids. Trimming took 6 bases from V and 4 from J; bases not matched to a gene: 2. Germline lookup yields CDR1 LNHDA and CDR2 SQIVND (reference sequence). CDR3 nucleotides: TGTGCCAGTAGGGGGACAGGGGGGTACGAGCAGTACTTC. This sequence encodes CASRGTGGYEQYF.

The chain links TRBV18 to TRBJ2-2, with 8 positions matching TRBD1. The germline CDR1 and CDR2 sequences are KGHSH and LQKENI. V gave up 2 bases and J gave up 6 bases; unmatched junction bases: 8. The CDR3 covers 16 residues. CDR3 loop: CASSPEAPGGPGELFF. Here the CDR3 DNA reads TGTGCCAGCTCACCAGAGGCGCCAGGGGGCCCCGGGGAGCTGTTTTTT.

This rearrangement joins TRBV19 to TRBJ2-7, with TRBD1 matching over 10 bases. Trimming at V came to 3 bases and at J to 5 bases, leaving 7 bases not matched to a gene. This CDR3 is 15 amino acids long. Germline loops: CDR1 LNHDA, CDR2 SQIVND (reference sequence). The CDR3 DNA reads TGTGCCAGTAGTATCAGGACAGGGGGTCTTAACGAGCAGTACTTC. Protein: CASSIRTGGLNEQYF. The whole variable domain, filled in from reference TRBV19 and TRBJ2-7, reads DGGITQSPKYLFRKEGQNVTLSCEQNLNHDAMYWYRQDPGQGLRLIYYSQIVNDFQKGDIAEGYSVSREKKESFPLTVTSAQKNPTAFYLCASSIRTGGLNEQYFGPGTRLTVT.

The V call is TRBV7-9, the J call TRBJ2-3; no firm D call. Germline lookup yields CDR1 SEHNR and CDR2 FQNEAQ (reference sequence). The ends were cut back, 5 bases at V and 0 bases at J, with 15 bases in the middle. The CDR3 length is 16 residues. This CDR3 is CASSLMTLASTDTQYF. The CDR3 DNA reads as TGTGCCAGCAGCCTTATGACCCTTGCTAGCACAGATACGCAGTATTTT.

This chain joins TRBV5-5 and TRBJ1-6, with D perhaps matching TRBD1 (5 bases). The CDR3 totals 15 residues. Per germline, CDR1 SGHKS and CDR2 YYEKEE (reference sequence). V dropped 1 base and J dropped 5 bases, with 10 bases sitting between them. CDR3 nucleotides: TGTGCCAGCAGCTTGTTTCGGGGGGATAATTCACCCCTCCACTTT. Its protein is CASSLFRGDNSPLHF.

CDR3 nucleotide sequence: TGCGCCAGCAGCCAAGAATCGGGAGGACTAGCGGGGGGGCCGGTCACCGGGGAGCTGTTTTTT. Its protein is CASSQESGGLAGGPVTGELFF. The V call is TRBV4-1, the J call TRBJ2-2; 15 bases match TRBD2. The CDR3 loop spans 21 amino acids. The V segment lost 0 bases and the J segment 4 bases; nucleotides outside the gene matches: 12. Germline V gene data show CDR1 as MGHRA and CDR2 as YSYEKL.

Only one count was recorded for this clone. Written as DNA, the CDR3 is TGTGCCAGTATCCGACAGGGCGGCTATGGCTACACCTTC. Residues: CASIRQGGYGYTF. The chain is built from TRBV19 and TRBJ1-2; 7 bases are a match to TRBD1. Trimming removed 7 bases from V and 4 bases from J; junction bases left unmatched: 6. CDR3 length: 13 residues. Germline V CDR1 and CDR2: LNHDA, SQIVND (reference sequence).

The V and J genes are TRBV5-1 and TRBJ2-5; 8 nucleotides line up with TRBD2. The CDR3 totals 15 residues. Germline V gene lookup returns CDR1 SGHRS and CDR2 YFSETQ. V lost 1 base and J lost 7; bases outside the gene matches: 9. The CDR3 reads CASSLNAGGGGTQYF. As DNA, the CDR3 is TGCGCCAGCAGCTTGAATGCGGGGGGCGGAGGGACCCAGTACTTC.

In DNA, the CDR3 is TGTGCCAGCAGTGTAGGTTCTAGCACAGATACGCAGTATTTT. Translated: CASSVGSSTDTQYF. The chain couples TRBV2 to TRBJ2-3, with D hard to call. Germline V CDR1 and CDR2: SNHLY, FYNNEI. CDR3 length: 14 amino acids. V lost 4 bases, J lost 0 bases, and 8 bases lay in between.

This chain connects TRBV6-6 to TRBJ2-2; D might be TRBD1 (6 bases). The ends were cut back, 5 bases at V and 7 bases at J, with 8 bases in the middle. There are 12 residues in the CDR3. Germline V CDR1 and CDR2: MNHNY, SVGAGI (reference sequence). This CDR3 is CASSTQGGELFF. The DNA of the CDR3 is TGTGCCAGCAGTACACAGGGCGGGGAGCTGTTTTTT.